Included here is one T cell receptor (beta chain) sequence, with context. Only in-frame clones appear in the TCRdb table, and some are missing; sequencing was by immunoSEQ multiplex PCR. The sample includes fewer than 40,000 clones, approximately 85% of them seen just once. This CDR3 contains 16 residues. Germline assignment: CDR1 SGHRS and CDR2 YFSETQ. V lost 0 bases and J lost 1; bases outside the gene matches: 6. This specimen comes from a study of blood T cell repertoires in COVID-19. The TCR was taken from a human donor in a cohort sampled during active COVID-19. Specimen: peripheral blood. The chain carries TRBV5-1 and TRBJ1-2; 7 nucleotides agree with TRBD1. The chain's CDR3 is CASSLALGTDNYGYTF. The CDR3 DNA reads TGCGCCAGCAGCTTGGCATTGGGGACAGATAACTATGGCTACACCTTC.